This T cell receptor (beta chain) was sequenced in a study of Ad26.COV2.S vaccination and SARS-CoV-2 variants. Assay used: immunoSEQ multiplex PCR; TCRdb lists only in-frame clones, some missing. This table has about 500,000 clones, about 88% appearing once. Treatment noted: 15 to 20 received Ad26.COV2.S at low or high dose, single or two shots; about five received placebo; per-sample allocation not given. Day 63 following the first vaccine or placebo injection was when the samples were taken. This CDR3 spans 13 amino acids. The V gene lost 2 bases and the J gene lost 5 bases, with 10 bases spanning the gap. Germline CDR1 MNHEY, CDR2 SVGAGI.

The source was peripheral blood, collected in a trial of Ad26.COV2.S vaccine versus placebo. The rearrangement uses TRBV6-5 and TRBJ2-7, with D maybe TRBD1 (5 bases). The TCR originated in a person between 18 and 60 years old who received the Ad26.COV2.S COVID-19 vaccine or a placebo. The chain's CDR3 is CASSYPGSHEQYF. For the CDR3, the DNA is TGTGCCAGCAGTTACCCAGGGTCCCACGAGCAGTACTTC.